This paragraph reports one TCR beta chain. A single base separates this from a much larger clone, so it may be a read error. Next came a second PCR, run for about 6 to 11 cycles, which used a sample-barcoded 5' primer along with a J-beta primer mix. Each CDR3 protein gets one entry after TCRdb re-called the 5' RACE reads with MiXCR. The sample contains approximately 810,000 distinct CDR3 sequences, around 28% of which appear only once. This CDR3 contains 15 residues. V gave up 3 bases and J gave up 4 bases, with 15 bases separating them. The sample comes from a study of blood T cells in healthy people across ages.

The rearrangement joins TRBV12-3 or TRBV12-4 to TRBJ1-2; D is ambiguous. This TCR was sampled from a woman older than 75 in good health. The sequencing sample was made of blood. The CDR3 protein is CASSLKARSTYGYTF. DNA for the CDR3: TGTGCCAGCAGTTTGAAGGCCAGATCTACCTATGGCTACACCTTC.